This T cell receptor beta chain was profiled in a study of regulatory T cells in long-lasting Graves disease. Study-wide points: Persistent Graves' cases showed lower TCR diversity than newly diagnosed cases. Persistent disease preferred TRBV28, TRBJ1-2 and TRBJ2-5.

CDR3 size: 13 residues. CDR1 and CDR2 (germline): SQVTM, ANQGSEA. Notes on this clonotype: The target antigen is unknown. A much larger clone differs from this one at a single base, so this may be a read error.

Time point reported: persistent/refractory GD, antithyroid drugs over 5 years with positive TRAb. The TCR library was made from RNA extracted from PBMCs. The patients were drawn from one endocrinology department in Xi'an, China. Arm-PCR of CDR3 regions and iRepertoire HTBI primers were used to build TCR beta libraries. Authors' methods: Spanning all samples, the identified segments comprised approximately 60 TRBV and fewer than 15 TRBJ. A single record per CDR3 protein comes from TCRdb applying MiXCR to the multiplex PCR reads. These V and J calls originate from TCRdb's pipeline instead of the authors' own analysis. The top ten hold over 11% of the sample, which has 350,000 to 450,000 distinct CDR3 sequences, about 21% seen once.

The TCR comes from a female donor with Graves disease. The gene calls are TRBV29-1 and TRBJ1-2; weak D call: TRBD1 (6 bases). This specimen was peripheral blood mononuclear cells (PBMCs), taken when the disease was refractory, from a patient treated with antithyroid drugs. CDR3: CSAVGHFNYCYTF. The CDR3 nucleotides are TGCAGCGCTGTGGGACACTTCAACTATTGCTACACCTTC.